These T cell receptor beta chains were read from a single sample in a study of CD8+CD57+ T cells in acquired aplastic anemia. TCRdb recomputed calls from the reads with MiXCR, one row per CDR3 protein. This table has 150,000 to 200,000 distinct CDR3 sequences, 64% appearing once. Sequenced sample: sorted CD4+, CD8+, or CD8+CD57+ T cells (not recorded which) from PBMCs. The receptors derive from a human donor with severe aplastic anemia or a healthy control (not recorded which). Both conserved end residues are part of each CDR3. Fields, in order: J gene, CDR3 length, clone size, D gene, V gene, CDR3 DNA, CDR3 protein. The D gene is left open where the match is weak. Size is omitted from some rows. Given values are once, few, many or a class for expanded clones.

j_gene: TRBJ2-7; len: 14; abundance: NA; d_gene: NA; v_gene: TRBV7-2; CDR3nt: TGTGCCAGCAGCTCGGGACTCTTGCTATACGAGCAGTACTTC; CDR3aa: CASSSGLLLYEQYF
j_gene: TRBJ2-5; len: 13; abundance: NA; d_gene: NA; v_gene: TRBV2; CDR3nt: TGTGCCAGCAGCCCCCAGGCCCGAGAGACCCAGTACTTC; CDR3aa: CASSPQARETQYF
j_gene: TRBJ2-5; len: 14; abundance: NA; d_gene: TRBD1; v_gene: TRBV10-3; CDR3nt: TGTGCCATCAGAAGGGCAGGGGGCGAGGAGACCCAGTACTTC; CDR3aa: CAIRRAGGEETQYF
j_gene: TRBJ2-2; len: 13; abundance: few; d_gene: NA; v_gene: TRBV20-1; CDR3nt: TGCAGTGCGGGCGAGTTGGACACCGGGGAGCTGTTTTTT; CDR3aa: CSAGELDTGELFF
j_gene: TRBJ1-1; len: 13; abundance: NA; d_gene: NA; v_gene: TRBV12-3/TRBV12-4; CDR3nt: TGTGCTAGTGCCTTACAGGGAGGCACTGAAGCTTTCTTT; CDR3aa: CASALQGGTEAFF
j_gene: TRBJ2-1; len: 15; abundance: NA; d_gene: TRBD2; v_gene: TRBV3-1; CDR3nt: TGTGCCAGCAGCCAAGATCTAGCGGGGTACAATGAGCAGTTCTTC; CDR3aa: CASSQDLAGYNEQFF
j_gene: TRBJ2-5; len: 15; abundance: NA; d_gene: NA; v_gene: TRBV24-1; CDR3nt: TGTGCCACCAGTGATTGTGACAGCAACCAAGAGACCCAGTACTTC; CDR3aa: CATSDCDSNQETQYF
j_gene: TRBJ2-7; len: 14; abundance: NA; d_gene: NA; v_gene: TRBV10-3; CDR3nt: TGTGCCATCAGTGAGTCAGGGGCCTCCTACGAGCAGTACTTC; CDR3aa: CAISESGASYEQYF
j_gene: TRBJ1-1; len: 15; abundance: NA; d_gene: NA; v_gene: TRBV5-1; CDR3nt: TGCGCCAGCTCGTATCAGAGAGTGGAGAACACTGAAGCTTTCTTT; CDR3aa: CASSYQRVENTEAFF
j_gene: TRBJ2-7; len: 12; abundance: NA; d_gene: NA; v_gene: TRBV29-1; CDR3nt: TGCAGCGTTGTTTCGGGGGTCAACGAGCAGTACTTC; CDR3aa: CSVVSGVNEQYF
j_gene: TRBJ1-1; len: 18; abundance: many; d_gene: TRBD1; v_gene: TRBV13; CDR3nt: TGTGCCAGCAGCCCCCAAGGACAGGGCGAGAAAAAGGACACTGAAGCTTTCTTT; CDR3aa: CASSPQGQGEKKDTEAFF
j_gene: TRBJ2-7; len: 13; abundance: NA; d_gene: TRBD1; v_gene: TRBV10-3; CDR3nt: TGTGCCAAACTACCGGGACAGGGCTACGAGCAGTACTTC; CDR3aa: CAKLPGQGYEQYF
j_gene: TRBJ2-7; len: 14; abundance: NA; d_gene: NA; v_gene: TRBV7-2; CDR3nt: TGTGCCAGCAGGGAGTCCACAAGGGGCGGCGAGCAGTACTTC; CDR3aa: CASRESTRGGEQYF
j_gene: TRBJ2-5; len: 13; abundance: NA; d_gene: NA; v_gene: TRBV5-1; CDR3nt: TGCGCCAGCAGGGTCGGAGTTTCGGAGACCCAGTACTTC; CDR3aa: CASRVGVSETQYF
j_gene: TRBJ1-1; len: 16; abundance: NA; d_gene: TRBD1; v_gene: TRBV5-1; CDR3nt: TGCGCCAGCAGCTTAACAGGGGCTTCCACGAACACTGAAGCTTTCTTT; CDR3aa: CASSLTGASTNTEAFF
j_gene: TRBJ2-1; len: 16; abundance: many; d_gene: NA; v_gene: TRBV5-6; CDR3nt: TGTGCCAGCAGCTGTCTCTTCGGGGAGGCCTACAATGAGCAGTTCTTC; CDR3aa: CASSCLFGEAYNEQFF
j_gene: TRBJ1-2; len: 15; abundance: NA; d_gene: TRBD1; v_gene: TRBV9; CDR3nt: TGTGCCAGCAGCGTAGGTGGGACAGGGCAACGCGGCTACACCTTC; CDR3aa: CASSVGGTGQRGYTF
j_gene: TRBJ2-5; len: 11; abundance: NA; d_gene: NA; v_gene: TRBV19; CDR3nt: TGTGCCACCAGGGACTTAGAGACCCAGTACTTC; CDR3aa: CATRDLETQYF
j_gene: TRBJ2-7; len: 14; abundance: many; d_gene: NA; v_gene: TRBV6-5; CDR3nt: TGTGCCAGCAGTTACTCGGGCTCCGGCTACGAGCAGTACTTC; CDR3aa: CASSYSGSGYEQYF
j_gene: TRBJ1-5; len: 14; abundance: NA; d_gene: NA; v_gene: TRBV7-9; CDR3nt: TGTGCCAGCAGCTTATCGGGGCCCACAGATACGCAGCATTTT; CDR3aa: CASSLSGPTDTQHF
j_gene: TRBJ2-7; len: 14; abundance: NA; d_gene: NA; v_gene: TRBV6-1; CDR3nt: TGTGCCAGCAGTTACGGCAGGGGTGGCTACGAGCAGTACTTC; CDR3aa: CASSYGRGGYEQYF
j_gene: TRBJ2-1; len: 15; abundance: NA; d_gene: TRBD2; v_gene: TRBV20-1; CDR3nt: TGCAGTGCTAGAGTGAGACTAGCGGGGGTTGGGGAGCAGTTCTTC; CDR3aa: CSARVRLAGVGEQFF
j_gene: TRBJ2-1; len: 12; abundance: NA; d_gene: NA; v_gene: TRBV20-1; CDR3nt: TGCAGTGCTAGGCCGAGTTACAATGAGCAGTTCTTC; CDR3aa: CSARPSYNEQFF
j_gene: TRBJ2-7; len: 17; abundance: NA; d_gene: TRBD1; v_gene: TRBV19; CDR3nt: TGTGCCAGTAGTTCCCCCCGAAGGACAGGGGGCAACTACGAGCAGTACTTC; CDR3aa: CASSSPRRTGGNYEQYF
j_gene: TRBJ2-1; len: 12; abundance: NA; d_gene: TRBD1; v_gene: TRBV29-1; CDR3nt: TGCAGCCCGGACAGGGTGGACAATGAGCAGTTCTTC; CDR3aa: CSPDRVDNEQFF
j_gene: TRBJ2-7; len: 15; abundance: NA; d_gene: TRBD1; v_gene: TRBV7-3; CDR3nt: TGTGCCAGCAGCGTAGCCGGGACAGGGGGCTACGAGCAGTACTTC; CDR3aa: CASSVAGTGGYEQYF
j_gene: TRBJ2-2; len: 17; abundance: NA; d_gene: TRBD2; v_gene: TRBV7-9; CDR3nt: TGTGCCAGCAGCTTGGGACTAGCAGCCTCGAACACCGGGGAGCTGTTTTTT; CDR3aa: CASSLGLAASNTGELFF
j_gene: TRBJ2-7; len: 12; abundance: few; d_gene: NA; v_gene: TRBV7-3; CDR3nt: TGTGCCAGCAGCTCCGACACCTACGAGCAGTACTTC; CDR3aa: CASSSDTYEQYF
j_gene: TRBJ2-7; len: 14; abundance: NA; d_gene: TRBD2; v_gene: TRBV11-2; CDR3nt: TGTGCCAGCAGCTTAGTAGCGGGAGGAAGCGAGCAGTACTTC; CDR3aa: CASSLVAGGSEQYF
j_gene: TRBJ1-6; len: 17; abundance: NA; d_gene: TRBD1; v_gene: TRBV15; CDR3nt: TGTGCCACCAGCAGGATTACAGGGGCCATCTATAATTCACCCCTCCACTTT; CDR3aa: CATSRITGAIYNSPLHF
j_gene: TRBJ2-7; len: 13; abundance: NA; d_gene: NA; v_gene: TRBV7-3; CDR3nt: TGTGCCAGCAGCCTGGGGAGTATCGGCGAGCAGTACTTC; CDR3aa: CASSLGSIGEQYF
j_gene: TRBJ1-2; len: 15; abundance: many; d_gene: NA; v_gene: TRBV4-1; CDR3nt: TGCGCCAGCAGCCCACTGGACCTCAGGGACTATGGCTACACCTTC; CDR3aa: CASSPLDLRDYGYTF
j_gene: TRBJ1-1; len: 13; abundance: NA; d_gene: NA; v_gene: TRBV10-3; CDR3nt: TGTGCCATCAGTGTCGGGCTTTCCGATGGGGCTTTCTTT; CDR3aa: CAISVGLSDGAFF
j_gene: TRBJ2-7; len: 14; abundance: many; d_gene: TRBD1; v_gene: TRBV10-2; CDR3nt: TGCGCCAGCAGCGAGGACAGGGGGCTCTACGAGCAGTACTTC; CDR3aa: CASSEDRGLYEQYF
j_gene: TRBJ1-1; len: 13; abundance: once; d_gene: NA; v_gene: TRBV6-6; CDR3nt: TGTGCCAGCAGTGAAATCTGGGGCACTGAAGCTTTCTTT; CDR3aa: CASSEIWGTEAFF
j_gene: TRBJ2-5; len: 16; abundance: NA; d_gene: TRBD2; v_gene: TRBV2; CDR3nt: TGTGCCAGCAGTCTACTAGCGGGGGGAACGGGAGAGACCCAGTACTTC; CDR3aa: CASSLLAGGTGETQYF
j_gene: TRBJ1-6; len: 16; abundance: few; d_gene: TRBD1; v_gene: TRBV20-1; CDR3nt: TGCAGTGCTAAACCGGGACAGGGGGCAAGTAGGTCACCCCTCCACTTT; CDR3aa: CSAKPGQGASRSPLHF
j_gene: TRBJ1-2; len: 15; abundance: NA; d_gene: NA; v_gene: TRBV24-1; CDR3nt: TGTGCCACCAGTGGTACCAGACAGACTGCCGGGGGCTACACCTTC; CDR3aa: CATSGTRQTAGGYTF
j_gene: TRBJ2-1; len: 14; abundance: NA; d_gene: TRBD2; v_gene: TRBV6-5; CDR3nt: TGTGCCAGCATTTCGGGAGGTCGGAACAATGAGCAGTTCTTC; CDR3aa: CASISGGRNNEQFF
j_gene: TRBJ2-2; len: 15; abundance: few; d_gene: NA; v_gene: TRBV25-1; CDR3nt: TGTGCCAGCAGAAGGACAGGACTAGACACCGGGGAGCTGTTTTTT; CDR3aa: CASRRTGLDTGELFF
j_gene: TRBJ2-7; len: 11; abundance: NA; d_gene: TRBD2; v_gene: TRBV10-3; CDR3nt: TGTGGGAGCGGGAGTTCAAGCGAGCAGTACTTC; CDR3aa: CGSGSSSEQYF
j_gene: TRBJ1-4; len: 16; abundance: NA; d_gene: TRBD1; v_gene: TRBV5-5; CDR3nt: TGTGCCAGCAGCTCGGATTGGGGACAGCCTAATGAAAAACTGTTTTTT; CDR3aa: CASSSDWGQPNEKLFF
j_gene: TRBJ1-2; len: 14; abundance: NA; d_gene: NA; v_gene: TRBV11-2; CDR3nt: TGTGCCAGCAGGCACAGGGAGTCGGACTATGGCTACACCTTC; CDR3aa: CASRHRESDYGYTF
j_gene: TRBJ1-4; len: 14; abundance: NA; d_gene: NA; v_gene: TRBV24-1; CDR3nt: TGTGCCACCAGTGATTCTATGACTGTTGAAAAACTGTTTTTT; CDR3aa: CATSDSMTVEKLFF
j_gene: TRBJ2-5; len: 16; abundance: NA; d_gene: TRBD2; v_gene: TRBV12-3/TRBV12-4; CDR3nt: TGTGCCAGCAGATTAGCGGGGGGGTTCTACCAAGAGACCCAGTACTTC; CDR3aa: CASRLAGGFYQETQYF
j_gene: TRBJ1-6; len: 13; abundance: NA; d_gene: NA; v_gene: TRBV6-6; CDR3nt: TGTGCCAGCATCGGGCTGATTAATTCACCCCTCCACTTT; CDR3aa: CASIGLINSPLHF
j_gene: TRBJ2-7; len: 13; abundance: once; d_gene: NA; v_gene: TRBV6-5; CDR3nt: TGTGCCAGCAGTTACTTCCCGGGAAGTCGGCAGTACTTC; CDR3aa: CASSYFPGSRQYF
j_gene: TRBJ2-1; len: 16; abundance: NA; d_gene: NA; v_gene: TRBV9; CDR3nt: TGTGCCAGCAGCGTAAGTGTCTTGAGCTCCTACAATGAGCAGATCTTC; CDR3aa: CASSVSVLSSYNEQIF
j_gene: TRBJ1-1; len: 13; abundance: NA; d_gene: NA; v_gene: TRBV7-8; CDR3nt: TGTGCCAGCAGCTTAGTCGTGAACACTGAAGCTTTCTTT; CDR3aa: CASSLVVNTEAFF
j_gene: TRBJ1-6; len: 14; abundance: NA; d_gene: NA; v_gene: TRBV7-3; CDR3nt: TGCGCCACCACTTCGGGCTCCTATAATTCACCCCTCCACTTT; CDR3aa: CATTSGSYNSPLHF
j_gene: TRBJ1-1; len: 16; abundance: once; d_gene: TRBD1; v_gene: TRBV2; CDR3nt: TGTGCCACCCAACCTTCCGGGACAGGGGGGAACACTGAAGCTTTCTTT; CDR3aa: CATQPSGTGGNTEAFF
j_gene: TRBJ2-5; len: 11; abundance: NA; d_gene: TRBD1; v_gene: TRBV7-6; CDR3nt: TGTGCCAGCAGCCCACTACAGGGGGAGTTCTTC; CDR3aa: CASSPLQGEFF
j_gene: TRBJ2-7; len: 14; abundance: NA; d_gene: NA; v_gene: TRBV7-9; CDR3nt: TGTGCCAGCAGCTTGGGTCCCCGTCGGGGCGAGCAGTACTTC; CDR3aa: CASSLGPRRGEQYF